This is a list of T cell receptor beta chains from one sample in a study of T cells in Graves' hyperthyroidism and ophthalmopathy. TCRdb processed the multiplex PCR reads anew with MiXCR; each CDR3 protein has one entry. The sample contains roughly 700,000 distinct CDR3 sequences, 11% to 15% of which appear only once. Sequenced material: blood. These TCRs come from a woman aged 18-30 years with Graves' hyperthyroidism. Each CDR3 is given with its conserved first and last residue. The order of the fields is D gene, V gene, J gene, clone size, CDR3 protein, CDR3 DNA. A D gene is named only where the DNA matches it firmly. Clone size is shown for a subset of rows, as once, few, many or a class of expanded clone.

D: TRBD1
V: TRBV2
J: TRBJ1-5
size: -
CDR3: CASWTGSSNQPQHF
DNA: TGTGCCAGCTGGACAGGGTCAAGCAATCAGCCCCAGCATTTT

D: -
V: TRBV27
J: TRBJ2-7
size: many
CDR3: CASSLYDRTYEQYF
DNA: TGTGCCAGCAGTTTATACGACCGGACCTACGAGCAGTACTTC

D: TRBD1
V: TRBV30
J: TRBJ1-5
size: many
CDR3: CAWSAGTAFSNQPQHF
DNA: TGTGCCTGGAGTGCCGGGACAGCCTTTAGCAATCAGCCCCAGCATTTT

D: -
V: TRBV27
J: TRBJ2-1
size: few
CDR3: CASRFGGVSYNEQFF
DNA: TGTGCCAGCAGATTCGGTGGGGTTTCCTACAATGAGCAGTTCTTC

D: TRBD2
V: TRBV4-2
J: TRBJ2-3
size: few
CDR3: CASSQVAEAGGPGDTQYF
DNA: TGTGCCAGCAGCCAAGTAGCAGAAGCGGGAGGGCCGGGGGATACGCAGTATTTT

D: -
V: TRBV4-3
J: TRBJ2-1
size: -
CDR3: CASSQAYTFALYNEQFF
DNA: TGCGCCAGCAGCCAAGCTTATACGTTTGCCCTATACAATGAGCAGTTCTTC

D: TRBD1
V: TRBV30
J: TRBJ1-4
size: many
CDR3: CAWSGRDRVREKLFF
DNA: TGTGCCTGGAGTGGCCGGGACAGGGTCAGAGAAAAACTGTTTTTT

D: -
V: TRBV20-1
J: TRBJ1-5
size: many
CDR3: CSARDRGGGNQPQHF
DNA: TGCAGTGCTAGAGATAGAGGGGGAGGCAATCAGCCCCAGCATTTT

D: TRBD1
V: TRBV7-9
J: TRBJ2-3
size: -
CDR3: CASSRRQGPSDTQYF
DNA: TGTGCCAGCAGCCGTAGACAGGGCCCCTCGGATACGCAGTATTTT

D: TRBD1
V: TRBV7-3
J: TRBJ1-6
size: many
CDR3: CASSSTGTGSSPLHF
DNA: TGTGCCAGCAGCTCGACCGGGACAGGGAGTTCACCCCTCCACTTT

D: -
V: TRBV6-1
J: TRBJ1-1
size: many
CDR3: CASSSPRTASEAFF
DNA: TGTGCCAGCAGTTCGCCCCGGACCGCCTCTGAAGCTTTCTTT